This T cell receptor beta chain was captured in a study of control samples from healthy donors and cancer patients. TCRdb keeps only in-frame clones here, not all; method: immunoSEQ multiplex PCR. The sample yields 150,000 or so clones, about 90% seen once. V shed 2 bases and J shed 0 bases, with 17 bases lying between them. The CDR3 totals 18 residues. The material sequenced was blood. The chain combines TRBV6-7 with TRBJ1-3; tentative D call: TRBD1 (6 bases). TRBV6-7 qualifies as an ORF whose function is uncertain. The TCR was taken from a man between 18 and 29 years old in good health. The CDR3 sequence is CASSYTNLRGSSGNTIYF. CDR3 DNA sequence: TGTGCCAGCAGTTACACGAACCTCAGGGGTTCCTCTGGAAACACCATATATTTT.